This T cell receptor beta chain is from a study of T cells expressing NK-cell markers. Study-wide background: From sorted CD3+CD56+NKG2C+, CD3+CD56+NKG2C- and CD3+CD56-NKG2C+ T cells came the TCR beta repertoires.

The germline gives CDR1 SGHVS, CDR2 FQNEAQ. This CDR3 is 15 amino acids long. Synthesis of TCR beta cDNA relied on 5'RACE template switching carrying UMIs. With the 5' RACE reads reprocessed, TCRdb shows one record per CDR3 protein and no DNA. In total, the table holds almost 450,000 distinct CDR3 sequences. The chain carries TRBV7-8 and TRBJ2-7. The sample consisted of blood T cells: a sorted CD56 or NKG2C T cell subset, CD4+ or CD8+ T cells, or bulk PBMC T cells (not recorded which). The TCR was taken from a woman between 18 and 70 years old in good health. This CDR3 is CASSLVQREYYEQYF.